Given below is one T cell receptor (beta chain) in context. Its antigen has not been determined. The sample holds no much larger clone one base away, and base qualities are not on file. Whole blood was collected in K2EDTA tubes by collaborating institutions according to the institutions' own protocols. For TCRbeta analysis, collaborators shipped samples in one of three forms: frozen whole blood, isolated PBMCs, or DNA extracted from either of those sample types. The sample belongs to a study of blood T cell repertoires in COVID-19 (dated by TCRdb to the early 2020s). At the level of the whole study: Samples covering the acute and convalescent phases of COVID-19 were provided by collaborators in the United States, Italy and Spain. The sample metadata nearly always contained a de-identified subject ID, COVID-19 status, age in years and sex. The dataset comprised deeply sampled blood TCRbeta repertoires from subjects exposed to, actively infected with, or recovered from COVID-19. The prospective study material was composed of cDNA or gDNA derived from T cells, B-cell-depleted T cells, or PBMCs. The samples were drawn from two sources: the first 160 participants of the ongoing ImmuneRACE study, and some 1,300 subjects contributed by 6 global collaborators. The repertoires were released in a freely available public database intended as a resource for research on the immune response to SARS-CoV-2. Where HLA class I and class II types were available, the types were taken from metadata supplied by the sample provider, not from assay-based typing. Broad study findings and their caveats: The quantity of clinical and demographic metadata differed by source and by participant and was supplied without curation.

The immunoSEQ Assay, a bias-controlled multiplex PCR, was used to amplify TCRbeta CDR3 regions from genomic DNA. Under the source paper's analysis protocol: The number of nucleated cells in each sample was estimated by amplification of reference gene primers within the assay. To quantify the absolute abundance of each unique TCRbeta CDR3 rearrangement, sequence reads were collapsed and filtered. Productive Simpson clonality was computed per sample as the square root of Simpson's diversity index over productive rearrangements. Not all clones reach the TCRdb copy of this immuneACCESS table, which keeps in-frame sequences only. Checked studies attribute under half of the gap to unresolved V genes and leave the rest unexplained. The DNA was the basis for D and trimming; V, J and clone size are from that table. This sample comprises fewer than 300,000 clones, approximately 87% of them detected only once. The leading ten clones occupy approximately 2.6% of the sample.

The CDR3 starts with the cysteine, ends with the phenylalanine, and has 17 residues. Just CDR3 DNA is preserved here, 51 bases in frame from base 1. V trim: 2 bases; J trim: 1 base; unmatched bases: 5. In the germline V gene, CDR1 corresponds to SGHTA and CDR2 to FQGNSA. Sequencing used peripheral blood. This receptor chain uses TRBV7-2 and TRBJ2-2; 9 bases in the junction line up with TRBD2. The clonotype was recovered from a woman aged 70-85 years with active or convalescent COVID-19. CDR3 reads: CASSLFERGVNTGELFF. The DNA reads TGTGCCAGCAGCTTATTTGAGCGGGGGGTGAACACCGGGGAGCTGTTTTTT.